This T cell receptor beta chain was sequenced for a study of blood T cells in healthy people across ages. General observations from the study: The study found more naive CD4+ cells and higher diversity in long-lived than aged donors.

This CDR3 spans 13 amino acids. From germline, CDR1 is SGDLS and CDR2 YYNGEE. Through a sample-barcoded 5' primer and a J-beta primer mix, a second PCR was run for about 6 to 11 cycles. TCRdb used MiXCR to reprocess the 5' RACE reads, holding one entry per CDR3 protein. The data contain around 1,000,000 distinct CDR3 sequences, approximately 38% of them singletons. A word on this clonotype: What it recognizes is unknown. Possible read error: a much larger clone is one base away.

The chain has TRBV9 and TRBJ1-1; D might be TRBD1 (6 bases). This receptor was obtained from a man in his late teens or twenties in good health. The sequenced sample consisted of blood. CDR3 protein: CASSATGNAEAFF. The DNA of the CDR3 is TGTGCCAGCAGCGCCACAGGGAACGCTGAAGCTTTCTTT. The whole variable domain, filled in from reference TRBV9 and TRBJ1-1, reads DSGVTQTPKHLITATGQRVTLRCSPRSGDLSVYWYQQSLDQGLQFLIQYYNGEERAKGNILERFSAQQFPDLHSELNLSSLELGDSALYFCASSATGNAEAFFGQGTRLTVV.